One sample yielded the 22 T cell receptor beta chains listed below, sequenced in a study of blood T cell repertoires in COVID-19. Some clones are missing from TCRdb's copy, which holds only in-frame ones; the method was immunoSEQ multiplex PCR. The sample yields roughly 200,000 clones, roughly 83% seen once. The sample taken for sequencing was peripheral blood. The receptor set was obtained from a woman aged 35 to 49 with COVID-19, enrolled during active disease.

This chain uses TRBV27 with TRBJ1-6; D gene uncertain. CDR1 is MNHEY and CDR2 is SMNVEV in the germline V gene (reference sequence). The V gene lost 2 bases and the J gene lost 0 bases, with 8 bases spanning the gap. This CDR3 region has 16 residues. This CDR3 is CASSLTRSSYNSPLHF. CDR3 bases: TGTGCCAGCAGTTTAACCCGGAGCTCCTATAATTCACCCCTCCACTTT.

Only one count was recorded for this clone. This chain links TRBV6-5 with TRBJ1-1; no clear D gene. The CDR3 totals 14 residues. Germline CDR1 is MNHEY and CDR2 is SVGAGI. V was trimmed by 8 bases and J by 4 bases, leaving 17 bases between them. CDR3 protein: CASLPMWGGTEAFF. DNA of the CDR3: TGTGCCAGCCTCCCCATGTGGGGAGGCACTGAAGCTTTCTTT.

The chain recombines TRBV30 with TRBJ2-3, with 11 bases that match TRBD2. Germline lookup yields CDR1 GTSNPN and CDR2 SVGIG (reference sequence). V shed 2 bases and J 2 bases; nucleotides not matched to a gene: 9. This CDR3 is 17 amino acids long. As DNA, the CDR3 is TGTGCCTGGAGTTTCGCAAGACTAGCGGGGAACACAGATACGCAGTATTTT. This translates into CAWSFARLAGNTDTQYF.

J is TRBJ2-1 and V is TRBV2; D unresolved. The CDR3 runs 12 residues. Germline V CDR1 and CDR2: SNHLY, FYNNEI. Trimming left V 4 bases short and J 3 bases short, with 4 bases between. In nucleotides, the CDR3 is TGTGCCAGCAGTGGAGACTACAATGAGCAGTTCTTC. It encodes CASSGDYNEQFF.

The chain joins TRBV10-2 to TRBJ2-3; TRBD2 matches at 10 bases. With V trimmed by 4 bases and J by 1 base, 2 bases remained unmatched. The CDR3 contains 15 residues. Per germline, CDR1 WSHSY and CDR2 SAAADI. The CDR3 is CASSALAGGTDTQYF. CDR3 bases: TGCGCCAGCAGTGCCCTAGCGGGGGGCACAGATACGCAGTATTTT.

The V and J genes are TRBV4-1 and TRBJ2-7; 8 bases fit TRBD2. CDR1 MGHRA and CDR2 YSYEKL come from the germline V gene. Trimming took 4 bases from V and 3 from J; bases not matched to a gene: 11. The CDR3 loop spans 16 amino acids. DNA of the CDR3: TGCGCCAGCAGCCGGATTAGCGGGGTAGGGGGCTACGAGCAGTACTTC. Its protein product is CASSRISGVGGYEQYF.

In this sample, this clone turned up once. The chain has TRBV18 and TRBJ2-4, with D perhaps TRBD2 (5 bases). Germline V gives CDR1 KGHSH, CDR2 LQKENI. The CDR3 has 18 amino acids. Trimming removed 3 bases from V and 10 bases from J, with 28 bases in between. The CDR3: CASSPGPGSFGGTGIQYF. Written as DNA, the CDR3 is TGTGCCAGCTCACCTGGGCCGGGCAGCTTCGGTGGAACGGGGATTCAGTACTTC.

The CDR3 sequence is CASSPVGGHGYTF. The CDR3, as DNA: TGTGCCAGCTCACCAGTGGGAGGGCACGGCTACACCTTC. This chain uses TRBV18 with TRBJ1-2; D is undetermined. CDR1 KGHSH and CDR2 LQKENI come from the germline V gene. The CDR3 totals 13 residues. V was cut by 2 bases and J by 8 bases, with 12 bases left in between.

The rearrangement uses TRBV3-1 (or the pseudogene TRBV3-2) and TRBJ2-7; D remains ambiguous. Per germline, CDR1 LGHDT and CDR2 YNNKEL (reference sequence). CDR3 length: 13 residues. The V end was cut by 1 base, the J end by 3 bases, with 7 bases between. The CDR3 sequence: CASSQVSGYEQYF. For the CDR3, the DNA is TGTGCCAGCAGCCAAGTTTCCGGCTACGAGCAGTACTTC.

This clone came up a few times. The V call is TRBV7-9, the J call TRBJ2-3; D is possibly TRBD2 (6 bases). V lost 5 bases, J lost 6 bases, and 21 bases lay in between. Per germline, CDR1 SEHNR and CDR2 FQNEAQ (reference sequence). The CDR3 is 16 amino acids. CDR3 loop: CASSTLRSGEADTQYF. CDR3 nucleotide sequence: TGTGCCAGCAGCACCTTAAGGTCGGGAGAGGCGGATACGCAGTATTTT.

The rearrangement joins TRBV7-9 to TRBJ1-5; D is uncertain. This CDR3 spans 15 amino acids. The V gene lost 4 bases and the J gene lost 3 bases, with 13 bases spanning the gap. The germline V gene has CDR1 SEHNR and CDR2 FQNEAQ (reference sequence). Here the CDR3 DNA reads TGTGCCAGCAGCTGGCCGCTCCGTACCAATCAGCCCCAGCATTTT. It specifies CASSWPLRTNQPQHF.

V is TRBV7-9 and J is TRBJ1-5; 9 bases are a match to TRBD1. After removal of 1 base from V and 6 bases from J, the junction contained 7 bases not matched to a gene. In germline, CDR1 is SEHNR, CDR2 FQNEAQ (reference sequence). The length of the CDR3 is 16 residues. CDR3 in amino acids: CASSLEGQGGSQPQHF. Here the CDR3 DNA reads TGTGCCAGCAGCTTAGAGGGACAGGGAGGTAGTCAGCCCCAGCATTTT.

CDR3 amino acids: CASSLATLDNEQFF. The DNA for the CDR3 is TGTGCCAGCAGTCTAGCTACGCTAGACAATGAGCAGTTCTTC. The chain carries TRBV6-5 and TRBJ2-1; tentative D call: TRBD2 (5 bases). Trimming took off 5 bases at V and 5 bases at J, with 13 bases between the two ends. The CDR3 runs 14 residues. Germline CDR1 and CDR2: MNHEY and SVGAGI.

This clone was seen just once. DNA for the CDR3: TGTGCCAGTACGGACAGGGGTAGGAAAAATTCACCCCTCCACTTT. The encoded protein is CASTDRGRKNSPLHF. V is TRBV19 and J is TRBJ1-6; 9 positions match TRBD1. This CDR3 region has 15 residues. The V and J ends lost 7 bases and 7 bases, in that order; junction bases with no gene match: 8. Germline-derived CDR1 and CDR2 are LNHDA and SQIVND (reference sequence).

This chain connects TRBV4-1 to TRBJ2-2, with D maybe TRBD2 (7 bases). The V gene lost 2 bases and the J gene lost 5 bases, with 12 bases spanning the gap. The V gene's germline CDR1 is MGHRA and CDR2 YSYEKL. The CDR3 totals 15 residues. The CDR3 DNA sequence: TGCGCCAGCAGCCAATCGGGGGGCCATACCGGGGAGCTGTTTTTT. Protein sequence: CASSQSGGHTGELFF.

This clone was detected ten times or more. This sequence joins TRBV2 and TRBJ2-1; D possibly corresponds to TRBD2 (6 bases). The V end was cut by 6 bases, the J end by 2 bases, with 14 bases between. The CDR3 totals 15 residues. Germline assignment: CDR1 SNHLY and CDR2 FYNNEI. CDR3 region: CASRGGLEPYNEQFF. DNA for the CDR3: TGTGCCAGCAGGGGAGGTCTAGAACCCTACAATGAGCAGTTCTTC.

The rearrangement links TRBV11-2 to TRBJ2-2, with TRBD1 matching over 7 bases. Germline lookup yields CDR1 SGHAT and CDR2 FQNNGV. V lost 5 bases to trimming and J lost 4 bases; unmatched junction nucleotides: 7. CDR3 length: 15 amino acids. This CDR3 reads CASSPQGVGTGELFF. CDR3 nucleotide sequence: TGTGCCAGCAGCCCTCAGGGGGTAGGCACCGGGGAGCTGTTTTTT.

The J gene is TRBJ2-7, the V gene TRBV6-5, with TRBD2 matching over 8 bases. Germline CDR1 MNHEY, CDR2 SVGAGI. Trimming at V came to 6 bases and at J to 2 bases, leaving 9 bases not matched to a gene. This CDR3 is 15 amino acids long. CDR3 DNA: TGTGCCAGCAGAGTTATTAGCGGGACAACCTACGAGCAGTACTTC. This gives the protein CASRVISGTTYEQYF.

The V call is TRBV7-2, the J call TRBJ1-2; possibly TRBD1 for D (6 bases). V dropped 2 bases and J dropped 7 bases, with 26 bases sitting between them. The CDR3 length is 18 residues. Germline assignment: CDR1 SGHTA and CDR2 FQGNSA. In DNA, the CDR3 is TGTGCCAGCAGCTTAAGAGTGGTCACAGGGCCTGCGCGTGGTGGCTACACCTTC. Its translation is CASSLRVVTGPARGGYTF.

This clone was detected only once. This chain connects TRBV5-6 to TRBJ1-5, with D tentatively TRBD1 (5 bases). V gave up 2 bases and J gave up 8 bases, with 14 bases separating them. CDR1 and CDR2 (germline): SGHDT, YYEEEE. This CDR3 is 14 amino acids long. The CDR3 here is CASSLSGGMEPQHF. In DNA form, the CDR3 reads TGTGCCAGCAGCTTATCGGGGGGTATGGAGCCCCAGCATTTT.

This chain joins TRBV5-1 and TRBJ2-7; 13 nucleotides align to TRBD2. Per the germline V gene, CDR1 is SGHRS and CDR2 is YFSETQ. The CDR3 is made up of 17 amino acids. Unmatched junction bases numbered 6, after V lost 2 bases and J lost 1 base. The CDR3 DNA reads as TGCGCCAGCAGCTTAAAACTAGCGGGAGGGCCTTCCTACGAGCAGTACTTC. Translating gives CASSLKLAGGPSYEQYF.

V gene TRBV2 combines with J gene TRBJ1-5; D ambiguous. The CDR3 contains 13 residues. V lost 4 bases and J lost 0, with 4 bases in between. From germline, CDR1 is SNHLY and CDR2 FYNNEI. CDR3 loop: CASSVISNQPQHF. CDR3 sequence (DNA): TGTGCCAGCAGTGTTATTAGCAATCAGCCCCAGCATTTT.